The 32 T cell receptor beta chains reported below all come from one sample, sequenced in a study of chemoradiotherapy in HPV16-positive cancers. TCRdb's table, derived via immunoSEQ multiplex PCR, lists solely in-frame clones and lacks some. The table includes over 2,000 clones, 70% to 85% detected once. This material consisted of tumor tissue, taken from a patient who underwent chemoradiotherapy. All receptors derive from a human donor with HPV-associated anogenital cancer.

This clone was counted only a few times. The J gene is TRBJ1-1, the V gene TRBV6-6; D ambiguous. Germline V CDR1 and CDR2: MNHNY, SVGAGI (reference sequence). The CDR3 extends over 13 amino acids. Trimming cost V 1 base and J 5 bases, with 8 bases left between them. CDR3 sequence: CASSYFGRTEAFF. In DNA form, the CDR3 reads TGTGCCAGCAGTTACTTTGGCCGGACTGAAGCTTTCTTT.

The CDR3 nucleotides are TGTGCCAGCTCACCGCGTAGGAACACTGAAGCTTTCTTT. It specifies CASSPRRNTEAFF. The chain recombines TRBV18 with TRBJ1-1; unclear D gene. The CDR3 covers 13 residues. The V gene lost 3 bases and the J gene lost 1 base, with 6 bases spanning the gap. CDR1 is KGHSH, CDR2 LQKENI, per germline.

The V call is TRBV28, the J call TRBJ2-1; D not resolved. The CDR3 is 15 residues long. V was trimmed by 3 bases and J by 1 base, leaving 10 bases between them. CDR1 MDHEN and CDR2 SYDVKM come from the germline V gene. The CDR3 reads CASSLVVESYNEQFF. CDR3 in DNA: TGTGCCAGCAGTTTGGTAGTGGAATCCTACAATGAGCAGTTCTTC.

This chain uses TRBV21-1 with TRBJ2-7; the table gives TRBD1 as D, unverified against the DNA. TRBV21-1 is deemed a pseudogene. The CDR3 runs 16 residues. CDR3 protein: CASSNRETGPNYEQYV. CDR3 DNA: TGTGCCAGCAGCAATCGCGAGACAGGTCCTAACTACGAGCAGTACGTC.

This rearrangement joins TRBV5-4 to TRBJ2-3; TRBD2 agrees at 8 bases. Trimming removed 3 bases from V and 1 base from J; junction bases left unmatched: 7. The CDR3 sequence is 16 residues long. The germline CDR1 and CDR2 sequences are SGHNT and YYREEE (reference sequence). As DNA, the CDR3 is TGTGCCAGCAGCTCGGGGGGGGGCTTCGGCACAGATACGCAGTATTTT. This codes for CASSSGGGFGTDTQYF.

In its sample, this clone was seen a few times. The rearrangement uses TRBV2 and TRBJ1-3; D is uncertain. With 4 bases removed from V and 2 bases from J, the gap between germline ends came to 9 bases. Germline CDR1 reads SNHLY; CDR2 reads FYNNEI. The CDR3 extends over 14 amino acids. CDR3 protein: CASSAGPAGNTIYF. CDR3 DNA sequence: TGTGCCAGCAGTGCCGGACCAGCTGGAAACACCATATATTTT.

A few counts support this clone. DNA of the CDR3: TGTGCCAGCAGTCAGAGGATGGGCAGGGGGCCTTTTACAGAGACCCAGTACTTC. This sequence encodes CASSQRMGRGPFTETQYF. The chain employs TRBV14 and TRBJ2-5; 8 bases map to TRBD1. Trimming took 6 bases from V and 4 from J; bases not matched to a gene: 19. Germline V lookup: CDR1 SGHDN, CDR2 FVKESK. This CDR3 has 18 amino acids.

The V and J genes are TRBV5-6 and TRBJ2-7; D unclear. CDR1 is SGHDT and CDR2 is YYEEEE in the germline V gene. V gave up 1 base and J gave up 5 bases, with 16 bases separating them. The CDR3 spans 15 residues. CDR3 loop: CASSLLSLHNNEQYV. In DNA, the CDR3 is TGTGCCAGCAGCTTGTTAAGTCTCCATAATAACGAGCAGTACGTC.

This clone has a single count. DNA for the CDR3: TGTGCCATCGCAGCGGGGGCCAGCCCGAATCAGCCCCAGCATTTT. Its translation is CAIAAGASPNQPQHF. The chain employs TRBV10-3 and TRBJ1-5, with D possibly matching TRBD1 (6 bases). V dropped 8 bases and J dropped 4 bases, with 18 bases sitting between them. Germline CDR1 is ENHRY and CDR2 is SYGVKD. The CDR3 has 15 amino acids.

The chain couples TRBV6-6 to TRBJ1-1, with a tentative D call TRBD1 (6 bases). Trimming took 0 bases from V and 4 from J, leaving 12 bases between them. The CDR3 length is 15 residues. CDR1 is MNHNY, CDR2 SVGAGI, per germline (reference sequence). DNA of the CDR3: TGTGCCAGCAGTTACTCGAGACAGGAGCTCACTGAAGCTTTCTTT. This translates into CASSYSRQELTEAFF.

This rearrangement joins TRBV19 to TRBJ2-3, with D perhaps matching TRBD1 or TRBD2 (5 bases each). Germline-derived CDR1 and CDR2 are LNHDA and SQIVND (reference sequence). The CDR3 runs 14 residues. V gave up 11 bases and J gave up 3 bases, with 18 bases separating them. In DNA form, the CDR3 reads TGTGCCGGCACCCACCATTGGGGGACAGATACGCAGTATTTT. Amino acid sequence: CAGTHHWGTDTQYF.

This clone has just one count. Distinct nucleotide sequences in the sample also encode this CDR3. For the CDR3, the DNA is TGTGCCAGCAGCTTAGGGGCAAGGACAGGCGTATATCAGCCCCAGCATTTT. This sequence encodes CASSLGARTGVYQPQHF. The chain carries TRBV7-8 and TRBJ1-5; TRBD1 agrees at 7 bases. V trimming: 1 base; J trimming: 5 bases; junction bases outside the gene matches: 11. Germline values: CDR1 SGHVS, CDR2 FQNEAQ. The CDR3 has 17 residues.

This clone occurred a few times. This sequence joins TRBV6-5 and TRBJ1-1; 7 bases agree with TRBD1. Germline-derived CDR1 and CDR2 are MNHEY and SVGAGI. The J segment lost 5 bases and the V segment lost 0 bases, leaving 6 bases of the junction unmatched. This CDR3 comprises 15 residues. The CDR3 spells CASSYSGQIATEAFF. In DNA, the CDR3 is TGTGCCAGCAGTTACTCGGGACAGATCGCAACTGAAGCTTTCTTT.

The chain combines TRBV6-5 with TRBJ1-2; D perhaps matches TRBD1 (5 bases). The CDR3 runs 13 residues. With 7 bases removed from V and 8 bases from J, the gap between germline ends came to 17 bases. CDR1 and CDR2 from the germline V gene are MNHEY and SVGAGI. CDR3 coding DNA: TGTGCCAGCATGGTCTCGAGGGGAGGAGGCTACACCTTC. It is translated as CASMVSRGGGYTF.

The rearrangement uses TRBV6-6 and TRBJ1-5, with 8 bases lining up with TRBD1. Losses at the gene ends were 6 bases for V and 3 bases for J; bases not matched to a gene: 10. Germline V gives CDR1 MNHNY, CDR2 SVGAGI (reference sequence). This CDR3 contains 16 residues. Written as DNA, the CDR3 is TGTGCCAGCAGGTCTACAGGGGGAGCGAACAATCAGCCCCAGCATTTT. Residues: CASRSTGGANNQPQHF.

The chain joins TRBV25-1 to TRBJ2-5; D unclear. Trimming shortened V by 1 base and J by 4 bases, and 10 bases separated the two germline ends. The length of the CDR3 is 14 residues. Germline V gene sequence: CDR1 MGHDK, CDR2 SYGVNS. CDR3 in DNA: TGTGCCAGCAGTGAATGGGTCGAAACAGAGACCCAGTACTTC. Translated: CASSEWVETETQYF.

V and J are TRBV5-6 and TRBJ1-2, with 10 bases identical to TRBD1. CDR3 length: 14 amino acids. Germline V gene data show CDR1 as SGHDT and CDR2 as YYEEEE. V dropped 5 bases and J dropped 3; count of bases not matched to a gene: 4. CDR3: CASSWTGGDYGYTF. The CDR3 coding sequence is TGTGCCAGCAGTTGGACAGGGGGGGACTATGGCTACACCTTC.

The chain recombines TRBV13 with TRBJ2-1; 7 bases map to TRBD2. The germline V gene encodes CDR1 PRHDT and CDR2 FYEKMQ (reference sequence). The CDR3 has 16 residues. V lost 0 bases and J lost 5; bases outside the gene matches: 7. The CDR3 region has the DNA TGTGCCAGCAGCTTAGGGCCTAGCGGAGCCAACAATGAGCAGTTCTTC. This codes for CASSLGPSGANNEQFF.

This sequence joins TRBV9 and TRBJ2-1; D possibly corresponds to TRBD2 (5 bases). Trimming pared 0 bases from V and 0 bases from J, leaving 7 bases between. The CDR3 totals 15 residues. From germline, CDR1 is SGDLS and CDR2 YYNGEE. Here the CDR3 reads CASSVVGSSYNEQFF. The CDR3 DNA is TGTGCCAGCAGCGTAGTGGGGAGCTCCTACAATGAGCAGTTCTTC.

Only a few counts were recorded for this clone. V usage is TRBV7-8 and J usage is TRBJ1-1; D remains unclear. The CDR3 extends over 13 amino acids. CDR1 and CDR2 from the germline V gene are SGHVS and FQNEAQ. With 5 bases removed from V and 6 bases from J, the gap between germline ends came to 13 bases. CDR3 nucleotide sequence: TGTGCCAGCAGCACTTCCCGGGCGGCTGAAGCTTTCTTT. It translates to CASSTSRAAEAFF.

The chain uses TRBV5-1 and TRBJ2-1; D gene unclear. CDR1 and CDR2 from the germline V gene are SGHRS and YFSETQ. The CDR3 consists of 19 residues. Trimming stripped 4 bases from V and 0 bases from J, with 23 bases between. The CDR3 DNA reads TGCGCCAGCAGCCCCCACCGAGTCGAACCCAGGAGCTCCTACAATGAGCAGTTCTTC. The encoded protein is CASSPHRVEPRSSYNEQFF.

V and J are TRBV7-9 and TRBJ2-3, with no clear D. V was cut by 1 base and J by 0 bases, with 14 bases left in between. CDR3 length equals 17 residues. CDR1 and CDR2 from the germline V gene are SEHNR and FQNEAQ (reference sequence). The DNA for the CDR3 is TGTGCCAGCAGCTTAGGGTTACCGCGTGGGAGCACAGATACGCAGTATTTT. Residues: CASSLGLPRGSTDTQYF.

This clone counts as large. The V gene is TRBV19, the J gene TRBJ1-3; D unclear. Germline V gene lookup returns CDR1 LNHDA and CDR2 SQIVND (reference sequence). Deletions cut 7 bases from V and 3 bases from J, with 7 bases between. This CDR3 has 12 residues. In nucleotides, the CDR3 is TGTGCCAGTACGGGGATTGGAAACACCATATATTTT. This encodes CASTGIGNTIYF.

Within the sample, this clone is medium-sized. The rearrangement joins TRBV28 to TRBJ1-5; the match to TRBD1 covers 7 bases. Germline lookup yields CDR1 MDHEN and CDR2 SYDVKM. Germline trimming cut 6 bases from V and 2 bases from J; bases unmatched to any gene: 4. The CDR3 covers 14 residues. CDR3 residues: CASSFGTGNQPQHF. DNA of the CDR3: TGTGCCAGCAGCTTCGGGACAGGCAATCAGCCCCAGCATTTT.

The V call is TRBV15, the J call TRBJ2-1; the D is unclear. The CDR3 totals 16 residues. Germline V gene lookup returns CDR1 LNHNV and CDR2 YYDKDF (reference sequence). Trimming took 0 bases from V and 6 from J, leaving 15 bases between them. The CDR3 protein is CATSRDVGPLSNEQFF. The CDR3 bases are TGTGCCACCAGCAGAGACGTCGGACCACTGAGCAATGAGCAGTTCTTC.

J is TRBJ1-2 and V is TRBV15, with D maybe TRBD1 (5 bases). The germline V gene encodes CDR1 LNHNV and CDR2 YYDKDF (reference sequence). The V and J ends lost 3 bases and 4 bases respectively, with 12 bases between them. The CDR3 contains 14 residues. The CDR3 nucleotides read TGTGCCACCAGCAGTACAGGACCTACCTATGGCTACACCTTC. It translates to CATSSTGPTYGYTF.

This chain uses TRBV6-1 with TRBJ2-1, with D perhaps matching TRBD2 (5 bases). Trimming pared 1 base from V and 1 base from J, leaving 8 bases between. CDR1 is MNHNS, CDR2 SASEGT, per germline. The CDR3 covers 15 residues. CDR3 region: CASSEGRSSYNEQFF. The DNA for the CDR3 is TGTGCCAGCAGTGAAGGGAGGAGTTCCTACAATGAGCAGTTCTTC.

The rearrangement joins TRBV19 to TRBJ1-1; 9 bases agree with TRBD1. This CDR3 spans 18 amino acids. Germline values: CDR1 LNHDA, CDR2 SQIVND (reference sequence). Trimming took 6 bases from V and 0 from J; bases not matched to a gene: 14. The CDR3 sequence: CASRSAPGQGGMNTEAFF. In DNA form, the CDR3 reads TGTGCCAGTAGATCGGCCCCGGGACAGGGAGGCATGAACACTGAAGCTTTCTTT.

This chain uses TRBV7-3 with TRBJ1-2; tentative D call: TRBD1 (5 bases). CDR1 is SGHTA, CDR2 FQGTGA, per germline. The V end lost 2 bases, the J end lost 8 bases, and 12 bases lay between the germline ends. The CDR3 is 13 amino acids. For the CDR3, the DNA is TGTGCCAGCAGCTTATCGGCAGGGAGAGGCTACACCTTC. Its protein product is CASSLSAGRGYTF.

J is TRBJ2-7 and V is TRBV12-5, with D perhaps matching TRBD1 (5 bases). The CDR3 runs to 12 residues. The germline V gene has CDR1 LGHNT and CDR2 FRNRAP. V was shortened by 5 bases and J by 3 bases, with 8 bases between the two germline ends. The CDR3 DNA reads TGTGCTAGTGGTATCGACAGCTACGAGCAGTACGTC. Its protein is CASGIDSYEQYV.

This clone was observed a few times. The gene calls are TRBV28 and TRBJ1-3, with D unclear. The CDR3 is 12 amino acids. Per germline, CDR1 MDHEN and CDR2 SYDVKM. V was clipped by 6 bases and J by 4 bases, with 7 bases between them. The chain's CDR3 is CASRGNGNTIYF. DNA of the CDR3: TGTGCCAGCAGAGGTAACGGAAACACCATATATTTT.

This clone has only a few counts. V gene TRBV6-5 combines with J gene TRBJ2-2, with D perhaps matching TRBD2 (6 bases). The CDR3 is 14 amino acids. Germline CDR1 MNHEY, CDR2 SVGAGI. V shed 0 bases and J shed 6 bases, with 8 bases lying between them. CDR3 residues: CASSYSTSPGELFF. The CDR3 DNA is TGTGCCAGCAGTTACTCGACTAGTCCCGGGGAGCTGTTTTTT.